This T cell receptor beta chain was found in a study of blood T cell repertoires in COVID-19. Study in general: Acute-phase and convalescent COVID-19 samples originated in the United States, Italy and Spain.

The Seattle patients, enrolled during active infection, were followed longitudinally. The germline V gene has CDR1 MNHEY and CDR2 SVGAGI. The CDR3 consists of 11 residues. Trimming left V 4 bases short and J 13 bases short, with 11 bases between. Authors' data handling: Cell counts per sample came from amplifying reference gene primers. Measured with immunoSEQ multiplex PCR; TCRdb has only the in-frame clones, and not every one. V and J calls and clone size are given by that table; D and trimming were obtained from the DNA. The profile shows some 250,000 clones, about four fifths of them singletons. This sequence was found in a woman older than 75 with COVID-19, enrolled during active disease. The chain has TRBV6-5 and TRBJ2-1; D ambiguous. Sequences were obtained from peripheral blood. The CDR3 DNA reads TGTGCCAGCAGTTCAACTTCAACTCAGTTCTTC. It translates to CASSSTSTQFF.